This T cell receptor beta chain was obtained from a study of metastatic and nonmetastatic thyroid tumors. With MiXCR, TCRdb called clones anew from the PCR reads. The repertoire holds about 5,900 clones, with almost 35% as singletons. The CDR3 sequence is 15 residues long. Germline CDR1 and CDR2: SGHAT and FQNNGV. V trimming: 1 base; J trimming: 6 bases; junction bases outside the gene matches: 8. This clone was detected only a few times. No treatment had been given to any patient before thyroid surgery. The sequence was collected from a male donor with papillary thyroid cancer or a benign thyroid nodule (not recorded which). Some clones in this sample may be carry-over from other donors' samples. Input material: adjacent normal tissue. The chain combines TRBV11-2 with TRBJ1-1; 7 bases match TRBD1. CDR3 sequence reads: CASSLAFLGGSEAFF. CDR3 bases: TGTGCCAGCAGCTTAGCTTTCTTAGGGGGCTCTGAAGCTTTCTTT.